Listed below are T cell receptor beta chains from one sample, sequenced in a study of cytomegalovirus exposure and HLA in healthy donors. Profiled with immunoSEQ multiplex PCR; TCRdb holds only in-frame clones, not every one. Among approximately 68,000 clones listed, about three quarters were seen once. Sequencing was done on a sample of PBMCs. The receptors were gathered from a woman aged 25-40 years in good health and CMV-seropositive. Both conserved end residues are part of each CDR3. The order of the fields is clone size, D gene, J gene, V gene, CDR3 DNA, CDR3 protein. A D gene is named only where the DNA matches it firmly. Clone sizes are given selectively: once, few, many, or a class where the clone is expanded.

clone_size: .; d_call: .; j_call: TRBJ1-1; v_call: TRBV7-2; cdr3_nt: TGTGCCAGCAGCCGAAACAATCCGAACACTGAAGCTTTCTTT; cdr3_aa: CASSRNNPNTEAFF
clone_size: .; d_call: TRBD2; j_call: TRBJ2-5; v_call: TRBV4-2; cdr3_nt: TGTGCCAGCAGCCAGGGAGGGGTTGGGGAGACCCAGTACTTC; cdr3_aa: CASSQGGVGETQYF
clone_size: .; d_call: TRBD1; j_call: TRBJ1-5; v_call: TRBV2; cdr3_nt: TGTGCCAGCACCGAAAGGAGTACAGGGGGCGGTCAGCCCCAGCATTTT; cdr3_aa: CASTERSTGGGQPQHF
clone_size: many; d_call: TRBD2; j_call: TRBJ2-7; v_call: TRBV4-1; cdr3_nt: TGCGCCAGCAGCCAAGGACTAGCGAGAACCTACGAGCAGTACTTC; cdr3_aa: CASSQGLARTYEQYF
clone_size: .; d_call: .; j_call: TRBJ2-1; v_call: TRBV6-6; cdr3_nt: TGTGCCAGCAGTTCTCTAGACTACAATGAGCAGTTCTTC; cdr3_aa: CASSSLDYNEQFF
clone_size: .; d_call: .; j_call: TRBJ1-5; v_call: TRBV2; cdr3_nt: TGTGCCAGCAGTGAAACTACAGGCGGCAATCAGCCCCAGCATTTT; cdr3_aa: CASSETTGGNQPQHF
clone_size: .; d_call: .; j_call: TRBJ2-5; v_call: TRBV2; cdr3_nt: TGTGCCAGCAGTCCACGAGAAGAGACCCAGTACTTC; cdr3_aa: CASSPREETQYF
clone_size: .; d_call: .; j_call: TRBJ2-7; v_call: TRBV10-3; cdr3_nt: TGTGCCATCAGTGAGTTGAACGAGCAGTACTTC; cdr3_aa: CAISELNEQYF
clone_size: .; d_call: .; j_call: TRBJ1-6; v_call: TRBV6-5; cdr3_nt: TGTGCCAGCCAAGGGGGAGGGGGAAATTCACCCCTCCACTTT; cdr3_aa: CASQGGGGNSPLHF
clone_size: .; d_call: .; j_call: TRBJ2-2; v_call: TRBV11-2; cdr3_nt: TGTGCCAGCAGCTCTATAAAGACTAGACTTAAAGTCGGGGAGCTGTTTTTT; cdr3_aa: CASSSIKTRLKVGELFF
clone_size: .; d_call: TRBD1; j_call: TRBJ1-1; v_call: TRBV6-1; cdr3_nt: TGTGCCAGCAAAGGGGGCGCTGGGAACACTGAAGCTTTCTTT; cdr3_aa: CASKGGAGNTEAFF
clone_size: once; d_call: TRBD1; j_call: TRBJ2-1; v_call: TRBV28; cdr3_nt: TGTGCCAGCAGTGGGACAGGGGTCCCCAATGAGCAGTTCTTC; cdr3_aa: CASSGTGVPNEQFF
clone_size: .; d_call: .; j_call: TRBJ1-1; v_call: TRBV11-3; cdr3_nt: TGTGCCAGCAGCCGAACAGGTGCGAACACTGAAGCTTTCTTT; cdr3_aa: CASSRTGANTEAFF
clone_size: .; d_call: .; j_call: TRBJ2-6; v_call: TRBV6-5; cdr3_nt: TGTGCCAGCAGTATCAACTCTGGGGCCAACGTCCTGACTTTC; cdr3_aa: CASSINSGANVLTF
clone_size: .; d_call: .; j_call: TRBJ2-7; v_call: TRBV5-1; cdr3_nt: TGCGCCAGCAGCTTACGGGATTCCTACGAGCAGTACTTC; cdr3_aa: CASSLRDSYEQYF
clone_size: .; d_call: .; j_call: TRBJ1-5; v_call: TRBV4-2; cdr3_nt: TGTGCCAGCAGCGTAAGACAGTACTCCAATCAGCCCCAGCATTTT; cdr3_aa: CASSVRQYSNQPQHF
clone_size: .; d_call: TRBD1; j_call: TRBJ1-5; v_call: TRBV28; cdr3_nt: TGTGCCAGCAGTTTAGATCCCAAGACAGGGCCCCGCCAGCCCCAGCATTTT; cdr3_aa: CASSLDPKTGPRQPQHF
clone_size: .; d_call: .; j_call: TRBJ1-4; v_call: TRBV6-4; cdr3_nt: TGTGCCAGCAGTGGAACAGCTTTTAATGAAAAACTGTTTTTT; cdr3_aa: CASSGTAFNEKLFF
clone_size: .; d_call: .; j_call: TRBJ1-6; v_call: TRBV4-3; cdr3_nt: TGCGCCAGCAGCCAAGATTTGGGGGCGAGTTATAATTCACCCCTCCACTTT; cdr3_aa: CASSQDLGASYNSPLHF
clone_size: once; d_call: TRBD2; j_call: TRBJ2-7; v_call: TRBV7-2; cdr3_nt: TGTGCCAGCAGCCTAGACGGACGGGAGGCCCACGAGCAGTACTTC; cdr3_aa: CASSLDGREAHEQYF
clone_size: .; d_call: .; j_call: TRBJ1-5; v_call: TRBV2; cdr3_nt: TGTGCCTCCCAACGGGGGGCCGGTCAGCCCCAGCATTTT; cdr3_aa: CASQRGAGQPQHF
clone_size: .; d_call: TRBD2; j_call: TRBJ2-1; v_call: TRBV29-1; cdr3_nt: TGCAGCGTTGATGAGGGACTAGCGGGAGACAATGAGCAGTTCTTC; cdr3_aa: CSVDEGLAGDNEQFF
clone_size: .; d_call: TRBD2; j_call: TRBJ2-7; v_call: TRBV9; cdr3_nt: TGTGCCAGCAGCGTAGGACTAGCGGGTGACTACGAGCAGTACTTC; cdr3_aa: CASSVGLAGDYEQYF
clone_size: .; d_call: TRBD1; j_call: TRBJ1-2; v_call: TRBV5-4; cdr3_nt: TGTGCCAGCAACTTGGAACAGGGGGCGTTGAGCTATGGCTACACCTTC; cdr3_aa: CASNLEQGALSYGYTF
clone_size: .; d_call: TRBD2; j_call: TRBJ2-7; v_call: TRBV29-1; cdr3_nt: TGCAGCGTTGAGGGACGCGGGGGGCTTGAGCAGTACTTC; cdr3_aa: CSVEGRGGLEQYF
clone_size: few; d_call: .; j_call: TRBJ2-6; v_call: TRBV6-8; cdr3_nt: TGTGCCGCCGGGGAGGCTGGGGCCAACGTCCTGACTTTC; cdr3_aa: CAAGEAGANVLTF
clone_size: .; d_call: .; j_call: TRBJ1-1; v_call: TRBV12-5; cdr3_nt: TGTGCTAGTGCCAAACAGGGAAACACTGAAGCTTTCTTT; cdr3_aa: CASAKQGNTEAFF
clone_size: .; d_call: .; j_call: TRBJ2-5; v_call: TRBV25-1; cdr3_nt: TGTGCCAGCAGTGACCACCCCCCCGCGGAGGAGACCCAGTACTTC; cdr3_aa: CASSDHPPAEETQYF
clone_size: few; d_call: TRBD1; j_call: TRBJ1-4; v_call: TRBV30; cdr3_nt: TGTGCCTGGAGTGCAGTATGGACAGGGACTAATGAAAAACTGTTTTTT; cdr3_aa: CAWSAVWTGTNEKLFF
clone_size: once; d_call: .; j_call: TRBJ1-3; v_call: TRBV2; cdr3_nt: TGTGCCAGCAGTGAAGATGTCGGGAACACCATATATTTT; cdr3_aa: CASSEDVGNTIYF
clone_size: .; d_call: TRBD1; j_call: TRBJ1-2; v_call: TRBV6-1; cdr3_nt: TGTGCCAGCAGTGAAGCCGGGACAGGCTATGGCTACACCTTC; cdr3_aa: CASSEAGTGYGYTF
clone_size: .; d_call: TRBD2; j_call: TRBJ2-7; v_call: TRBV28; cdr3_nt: TGTGCCAGCAGTCTCACTCCGGGACTAGCGGGAGTAGCGCAGTACTTC; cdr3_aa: CASSLTPGLAGVAQYF
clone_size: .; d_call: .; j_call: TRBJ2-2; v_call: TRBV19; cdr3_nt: TGTGCCAGTAGTATTATTCAGGGTACCGGGGAGCTGTTTTTT; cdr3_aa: CASSIIQGTGELFF
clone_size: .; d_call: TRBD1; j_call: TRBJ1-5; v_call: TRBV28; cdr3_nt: TGTGCCACACAGGACAGGGTGAACAATCAGCCCCAGCATTTT; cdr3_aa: CATQDRVNNQPQHF
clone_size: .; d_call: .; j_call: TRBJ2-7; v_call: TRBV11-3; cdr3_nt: TGTGCCAGCAGCTGGGGGCTATCTTATGAGCAGTACTTC; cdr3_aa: CASSWGLSYEQYF
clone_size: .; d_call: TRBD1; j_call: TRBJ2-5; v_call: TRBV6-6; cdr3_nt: TGTGCCAGCAGTTACTCGGGTGACAGGGGAGAGACCCAGTACTTC; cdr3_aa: CASSYSGDRGETQYF
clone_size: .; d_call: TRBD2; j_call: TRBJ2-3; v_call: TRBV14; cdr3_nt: TGTGCCAGCAGCCGTCGACTAGCGGGAGCCACAGATACGCAGTATTTT; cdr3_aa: CASSRRLAGATDTQYF
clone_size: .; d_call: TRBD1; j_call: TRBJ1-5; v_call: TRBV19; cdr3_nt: TGTGCCAGTAGTACGGACAGGCGGGGCCAGCCCCAGCATTTT; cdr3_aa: CASSTDRRGQPQHF
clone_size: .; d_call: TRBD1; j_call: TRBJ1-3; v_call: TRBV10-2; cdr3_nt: TGCGCCAGCAGTCATGGGACAGGGGTTGGAAACACCATATATTTT; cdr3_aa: CASSHGTGVGNTIYF
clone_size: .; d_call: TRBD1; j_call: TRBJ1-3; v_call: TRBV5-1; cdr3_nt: TGCGCCAGCAGCGGAGAGACAGGGAGCTCTGGAAACACCATATATTTT; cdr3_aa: CASSGETGSSGNTIYF
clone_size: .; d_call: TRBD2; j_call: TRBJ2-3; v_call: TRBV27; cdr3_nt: TGTGCCAGCCTCCCTCCTAGCGGGAGGGCTGGCACAGATACGCAGTATTTT; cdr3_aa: CASLPPSGRAGTDTQYF